The next 22 T cell receptor beta chains were all read from a single sample in a study of blood T cell repertoires in COVID-19. TCRdb keeps only in-frame clones here, not all; method: immunoSEQ multiplex PCR. The sample has some 130,000 clones, 65% to 85% seen once. Sample: peripheral blood. The receptors were sampled from a man in his 70s with acute or convalescent COVID-19.

The genes are TRBV18 and TRBJ2-5; no clear D. The V end was cut by 3 bases, the J end by 5 bases, with 16 bases between. The CDR3 runs to 15 residues. From germline, CDR1 is KGHSH and CDR2 LQKENI. The CDR3 DNA sequence: TGTGCCAGCTCACCTGGAACGGTCTTCGGGGAGACCCAGTACTTC. Encoded protein: CASSPGTVFGETQYF.

The V and J genes are TRBV6-5 and TRBJ2-7; D ambiguous. The CDR3 is 13 residues long. Germline V gene data show CDR1 as MNHEY and CDR2 as SVGAGI. Trimming pared 0 bases from V and 5 bases from J, leaving 8 bases between. CDR3 in amino acids: CASSYSLSDEQYF. In nucleotides, the CDR3 is TGTGCCAGCAGTTACTCGTTGAGCGACGAGCAGTACTTC.

This sequence joins TRBV6-1 and TRBJ1-5; D perhaps matches TRBD1 (6 bases). Trimming removed 4 bases from V and 0 bases from J, with 19 bases in between. The germline CDR1 and CDR2 sequences are MNHNS and SASEGT. There are 18 residues in the CDR3. CDR3 sequence: CASSALGHQSYSNQPQHF. As DNA, the CDR3 is TGTGCCAGCAGTGCCCTGGGACACCAGTCATATAGCAATCAGCCCCAGCATTTT.

This sequence joins TRBV12-5 and TRBJ2-1, with TRBD1 matching 8 bases. J gave up 0 bases and V 5 bases, and 15 bases lay outside the gene matches. The CDR3 contains 19 residues. The V gene's germline CDR1 is LGHNT and CDR2 FRNRAP. The CDR3 DNA reads TGTGCTAGTGGTCCTGAACCGAAACTTACAGGGGGCTCCTACAATGAGCAGTTCTTC. The encoded protein is CASGPEPKLTGGSYNEQFF.

This clone came up once. The V call is TRBV18, the J call TRBJ2-3; 7 bases are shared with TRBD1. Looked up from germline, CDR1 is KGHSH and CDR2 is LQKENI. This CDR3 is built from 14 residues. The V gene end was trimmed by 4 bases and the J gene end by 9 bases; junction bases not matched to a gene: 10. Written as DNA, the CDR3 is TGTGCCAGCTCACAAAATAGGGGGCCCGGCACGCAGTATTTT. Residues: CASSQNRGPGTQYF.

A few counts support this clone. V gene TRBV19 combines with J gene TRBJ1-6; D call uncertain. The CDR3 consists of 15 residues. Germline values: CDR1 LNHDA, CDR2 SQIVND (reference sequence). Trimming left V 3 bases short and J 7 bases short, with 13 bases between. CDR3 DNA sequence: TGTGCCAGTAGTATCCAAAACAGACGAAATTCACCCCTCCACTTT. Amino acid sequence: CASSIQNRRNSPLHF.

The chain carries TRBV7-9 and TRBJ2-1, with 11 bases lining up with TRBD2. The CDR3 has 16 residues. Germline values: CDR1 SEHNR, CDR2 FQNEAQ (reference sequence). V was clipped by 5 bases and J by 5 bases; unmatched bases: 8. CDR3 in amino acids: CASSARLAGLDNEQFF. CDR3 DNA: TGTGCCAGCAGCGCCAGACTAGCGGGGTTGGACAATGAGCAGTTCTTC.

The J gene is TRBJ1-2, the V gene TRBV18; D unclear. CDR1 is KGHSH and CDR2 is LQKENI in the germline V gene. The ends were cut back, 2 bases at V and 4 bases at J, with 20 bases in the middle. CDR3 length equals 17 residues. CDR3 amino acids: CASSPAFLGVSPYGYTF. CDR3 nucleotides: TGTGCCAGCTCACCAGCCTTTCTCGGGGTATCCCCCTATGGCTACACCTTC.

V and J are TRBV28 and TRBJ1-4; TRBD1 matches at 11 bases. The CDR3 loop spans 16 amino acids. Germline V CDR1 and CDR2: MDHEN, SYDVKM. The V and J ends lost 6 bases and 8 bases, in that order; junction bases with no gene match: 11. CDR3: CASRPWTGGVGEKLFF. In DNA, the CDR3 is TGTGCCAGCAGACCTTGGACAGGGGGCGTAGGAGAAAAACTGTTTTTT. Based on the CDR3 plus reference TRBV28 and TRBJ1-4, the full variable domain is DVKVTQSSRYLVKRTGEKVFLECVQDMDHENMFWYRQDPGLGLRLIYFSYDVKMKEKGDIPEGYSVSREKKERFSLILESASTNQTSMYLCASRPWTGGVGEKLFFGSGTQLSVL.

CDR3 in DNA: TGTGCCAGCAGCGAGGGGACAGAATATCAGCCCCAGCATTTT. It yields the protein CASSEGTEYQPQHF. The V gene is TRBV9, the J gene TRBJ1-5, with 7 bases matching TRBD1. Per germline, CDR1 SGDLS and CDR2 YYNGEE. The CDR3 runs 14 residues. V lost 3 bases to trimming and J lost 5 bases; unmatched junction nucleotides: 5.

The V call is TRBV5-4, the J call TRBJ2-1; 12 nucleotides line up with TRBD2. Unmatched junction bases numbered 3, after V lost 6 bases and J lost 2 bases. The CDR3 is 15 residues long. Germline CDR1 and CDR2: SGHNT and YYREEE (reference sequence). CDR3 sequence (DNA): TGTGCCAGCACTACTAGCGGGGGGACCTACAATGAGCAGTTCTTC. This codes for CASTTSGGTYNEQFF.

The chain uses TRBV29-1 and TRBJ2-6; 11 bases map to TRBD1. There are 18 residues in the CDR3. J lost 4 bases, V lost 5 bases, and 13 bases had no gene match. Per germline, CDR1 SQVTM and CDR2 ANQGSEA. The CDR3 DNA sequence: TGCAGCGTTCAGTTCTTGGGACAGGGGGTGGTCGGGGCCAACGTCCTGACTTTC. As protein: CSVQFLGQGVVGANVLTF.

The chain recombines TRBV7-2 with TRBJ2-3, with TRBD2 as a possible D gene (6 bases). V was cut by 1 base and J by 0 bases, with 11 bases left in between. The CDR3 sequence is 16 residues long. The germline V gene has CDR1 SGHTA and CDR2 FQGNSA. The CDR3 DNA is TGTGCCAGCAGCTTAGTTAGCGGCCTTAGCACAGATACGCAGTATTTT. The encoded protein is CASSLVSGLSTDTQYF.

J is TRBJ1-6 and V is TRBV6-5; D gene ambiguous. This CDR3 region has 15 residues. Per the germline V gene, CDR1 is MNHEY and CDR2 is SVGAGI. The V end lost 6 bases, the J end lost 3 bases, and 12 bases lay between the germline ends. CDR3 nucleotides: TGTGCCAGCAGCGCCGGGGTCGGCTATAATTCACCCCTCCACTTT. Translated, it gives CASSAGVGYNSPLHF.

The J gene is TRBJ1-6, the V gene TRBV4-1; no clear D gene. The CDR3 runs to 16 residues. Germline V gene data show CDR1 as MGHRA and CDR2 as YSYEKL. V was cut by 7 bases and J by 1 base, with 14 bases left in between. DNA for the CDR3: TGCGCCAGCACCGTGGACGGGGTTTCCTATAATTCACCCCTCCACTTT. This codes for CASTVDGVSYNSPLHF.

The J gene is TRBJ2-2, the V gene TRBV5-1; possibly TRBD1 for D (5 bases). Trimming removed 0 bases at V and 6 bases at J, with 9 bases between. Germline CDR1 SGHRS, CDR2 YFSETQ. The CDR3 is made up of 14 amino acids. The CDR3 reads CASSLAGLAGELFF. CDR3 nucleotides: TGCGCCAGCAGCTTGGCAGGGTTGGCCGGGGAGCTGTTTTTT.

The chain carries TRBV30 and TRBJ2-5; 10 bases match TRBD1. Germline assignment: CDR1 GTSNPN and CDR2 SVGIG (reference sequence). V was pared by 0 bases and J by 3 bases, with 7 bases of the junction left unmatched. The CDR3 loop spans 16 amino acids. CDR3 sequence reads: CAWSVTPGQGKETQYF. Here the CDR3 DNA reads TGTGCCTGGAGTGTTACCCCGGGACAGGGGAAAGAGACCCAGTACTTC. The full variable domain, its missing parts supplied by reference TRBV30 and TRBJ2-5, is SQTIHQWPATLVQPVGSPLSLECTVEGTSNPNLYWYRQAAGRGLQLLFYSVGIGQISSEVPQNLSASRPQDRQFILSSKKLLLSDSGFYLCAWSVTPGQGKETQYFGPGTRLLVL.

A single count supports this clone. The rearrangement links TRBV29-1 to TRBJ2-3, with D possibly matching TRBD2 (5 bases). Trimming cost V 4 bases and J 4 bases, with 18 bases left between them. CDR3 length equals 15 residues. CDR1 is SQVTM and CDR2 is ANQGSEA in the germline V gene. CDR3 protein: CSVAGLASLADTQYF. For the CDR3, the DNA is TGCAGCGTTGCCGGGTTAGCTAGCCTGGCAGATACGCAGTATTTT.

The CDR3 DNA sequence: TGTGCCAGCAGCCAAGGGAGGCGGGGGGCTTTAGGAGAGACCCAGTACTTC. This gives the protein CASSQGRRGALGETQYF. The genes are TRBV3-1 (or the pseudogene TRBV3-2) and TRBJ2-5; 8 nucleotides agree with TRBD2. CDR1 is LGHDT and CDR2 is YNNKEL in the germline V gene (reference sequence). The CDR3 runs to 17 residues. V lost 1 base and J lost 4; bases outside the gene matches: 11.

This clone showed up just once. The J gene is TRBJ2-7, the V gene TRBV6-2 or TRBV6-3; perhaps TRBD2 as D (6 bases). This CDR3 region has 12 residues. The germline CDR1 and CDR2 sequences are MNHEY and SVGEGT. The germline V and J ends were trimmed by 3 bases and 5 bases, with 8 bases remaining between them. CDR3 DNA: TGTGCCAGCAGTTATTGGGGGGACGAGCAGTACTTC. This codes for CASSYWGDEQYF.

This chain links TRBV5-1 with TRBJ2-7; 7 bases agree with TRBD2. The CDR3 consists of 16 residues. Germline V gene sequence: CDR1 SGHRS, CDR2 YFSETQ. Trimming removed 3 bases from V and 3 bases from J; junction bases left unmatched: 12. CDR3 in DNA: TGCGCCAGCAGCTCGCAGACTAGCCGGGGCCTCTACGAGCAGTACTTC. Its protein is CASSSQTSRGLYEQYF.

In DNA, the CDR3 is TGTGCCAGCAGCCAAGGTAACAGGGGGCAAGAGACCCAGTACTTC. Protein sequence: CASSQGNRGQETQYF. The rearrangement joins TRBV4-2 to TRBJ2-5; 8 bases fit TRBD1. V was pared by 1 base and J by 2 bases, with 3 bases of the junction left unmatched. The CDR3 has 15 residues. Per germline, CDR1 LGHNA and CDR2 YNFKEQ.